This T cell receptor beta chain was sequenced in a study of blood T cell repertoires in COVID-19 (dated by TCRdb to the early 2020s). Regarding the study in general: Samples covering the acute and convalescent phases of COVID-19 were provided by collaborators in the United States, Italy and Spain. The material from the prospective study consisted of cDNA or gDNA derived from T cells, B-cell-depleted T cells, or PBMCs. Deeply sampled blood TCRbeta repertoires from subjects exposed to, actively infected with, or recovered from COVID-19 were included in the dataset. The repertoires were released in a freely available public database intended as a resource for research on the immune response to SARS-CoV-2. Samples came from the ongoing ImmuneRACE study (first 160 participants) plus 1,254 subjects from 6 global collaborators. Nearly every sample came with metadata listing a de-identified subject ID, COVID-19 status, age in years and sex. HLA class I and class II types, where available, came from metadata supplied by the sample provider rather than from assay-based typing.

On this clone itself: Its antigen is still unknown. No base quality information exists; no much larger clone differs at one position.

The immunoSEQ Assay, a bias-controlled multiplex PCR, was used to amplify TCRbeta CDR3 regions from genomic DNA. The authors' pipeline ran thus. Nucleated cell counts per sample were estimated from amplification of reference gene primers within the assay. To quantify the absolute abundance of each unique TCRbeta CDR3 rearrangement, sequence reads were collapsed and filtered. Productive Simpson clonality was computed per sample as the square root of Simpson's diversity index over productive rearrangements. Entries here come from immuneACCESS through TCRdb and include only in-frame sequences with V and J called. Some clones fail to appear in such tables; in the studies checked, an unresolved V gene covers under half of the shortfall, and the cause of the remainder is unknown. V, J and clone size are those of that table, while D and trimming were read from the DNA. In this sample the table shows fewer than 300,000 clones, over 65% of which occur a single time. The biggest ten clones account for around 2.6% of the sample.

Study-level results and caveats: The quantity of clinical and demographic metadata differed by source and by participant and was supplied without curation.

Measured from the cysteine to the phenylalanine, the CDR3 is 16 residues long. The DNA shown is the 48-base CDR3, in frame from base 1. Sequences MNHEY (CDR1) and SMNVEV (CDR2) are obtained from the germline V gene (reference sequence). Deletion took 6 bases off V and 2 bases off J, with a span of 20 bases between the germline ends. Whole blood was collected in K2EDTA tubes by collaborating institutions according to the institutions' own protocols. Collaborator samples were shipped for TCRbeta analysis as frozen whole blood, isolated PBMCs, or DNA extracted from either sample type. The sequence joins TRBV27 to TRBJ2-7; matching of 7 bases hints at TRBD1 as the D gene. The sample consisted of peripheral blood. The source is a woman between 65 and 79 years old with active or convalescent COVID-19. This receptor has the CDR3 CASSLNHRGLPYEQYF. The DNA is as follows: TGTGCCAGCAGCTTGAATCACAGGGGACTCCCCTACGAGCAGTACTTC.